Listed here is a single T cell receptor (beta chain). The data belong to a study of blood T cell repertoires in COVID-19. Study overall: Acute and convalescent COVID-19 samples came from the United States, Italy and Spain. Nucleic acid was either cDNA or gDNA, and it came from T cells, B-cell-depleted T cells, or PBMCs.

Generated by immunoSEQ multiplex PCR, the TCRdb table keeps only in-frame clones and is missing some. In the table there are over 150,000 clones, approximately 80% of which are singletons. Germline loops: CDR1 SGDLS, CDR2 YYNGEE. The CDR3 is made up of 13 amino acids. V was shortened by 0 bases and J by 6 bases, with 9 bases between the two germline ends. The TCR was taken from a woman between 40 and 50 years old with COVID-19, enrolled during active disease. The sequenced material came from peripheral blood. This chain connects TRBV9 to TRBJ1-2, with a tentative D call TRBD1 (5 bases). CDR3 in amino acids: CASSVDGGNGYTF. CDR3 bases: TGTGCCAGCAGCGTAGACGGGGGGAATGGCTACACCTTC.